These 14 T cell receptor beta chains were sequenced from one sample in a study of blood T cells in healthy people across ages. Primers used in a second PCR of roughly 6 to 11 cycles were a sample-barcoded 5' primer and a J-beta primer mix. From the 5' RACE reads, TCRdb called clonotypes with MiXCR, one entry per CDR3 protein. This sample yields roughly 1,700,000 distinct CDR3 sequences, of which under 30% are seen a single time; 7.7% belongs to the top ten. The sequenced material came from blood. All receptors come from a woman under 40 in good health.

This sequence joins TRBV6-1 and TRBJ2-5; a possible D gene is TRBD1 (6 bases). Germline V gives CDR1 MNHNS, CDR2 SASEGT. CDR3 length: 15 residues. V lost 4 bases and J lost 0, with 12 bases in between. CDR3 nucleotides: TGTGCCAGCAGTGCCAGGGGTCCGTACCAAGAGACCCAGTACTTC. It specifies CASSARGPYQETQYF.

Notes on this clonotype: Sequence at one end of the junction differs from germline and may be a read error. CDR3 residues: CASSQEGTKYF. The CDR3 DNA sequence: TGTGCCAGCAGCCAGGAAGGGACCAAGTACTTC. V and J are TRBV3-1 and TRBJ2-5; the D call may be TRBD1 or TRBD2 (5 bases each). This CDR3 has 11 amino acids. CDR1 and CDR2 from the germline V gene are LGHDT and YNNKEL (reference sequence).

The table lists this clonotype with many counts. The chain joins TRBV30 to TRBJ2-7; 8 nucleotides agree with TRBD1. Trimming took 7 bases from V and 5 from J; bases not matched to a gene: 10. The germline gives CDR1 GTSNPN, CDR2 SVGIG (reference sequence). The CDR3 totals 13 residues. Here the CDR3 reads CALNRDRHNEQYF. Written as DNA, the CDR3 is TGTGCCTTGAACCGGGACAGGCACAACGAGCAGTACTTC.

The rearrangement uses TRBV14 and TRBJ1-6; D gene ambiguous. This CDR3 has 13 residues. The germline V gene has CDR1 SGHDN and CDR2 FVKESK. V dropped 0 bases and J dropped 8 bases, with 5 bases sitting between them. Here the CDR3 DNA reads TGTGCCAGCAGCCAAGAATCGGATTCACCCCTCCACTTT. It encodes CASSQESDSPLHF.

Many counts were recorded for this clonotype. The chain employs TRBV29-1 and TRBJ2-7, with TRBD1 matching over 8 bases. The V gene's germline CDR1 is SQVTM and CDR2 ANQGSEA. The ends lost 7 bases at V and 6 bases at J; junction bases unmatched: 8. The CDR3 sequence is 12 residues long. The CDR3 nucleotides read TGCAGCGCCGGGACAGGCATTAGCGAGCAGTACTTC. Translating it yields CSAGTGISEQYF.

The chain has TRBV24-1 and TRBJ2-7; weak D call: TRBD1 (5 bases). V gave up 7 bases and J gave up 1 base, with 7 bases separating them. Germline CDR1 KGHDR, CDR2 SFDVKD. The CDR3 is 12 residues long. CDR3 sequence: CATRGDSYEQYF. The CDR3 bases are TGTGCCACCAGAGGGGATTCCTACGAGCAGTACTTC.

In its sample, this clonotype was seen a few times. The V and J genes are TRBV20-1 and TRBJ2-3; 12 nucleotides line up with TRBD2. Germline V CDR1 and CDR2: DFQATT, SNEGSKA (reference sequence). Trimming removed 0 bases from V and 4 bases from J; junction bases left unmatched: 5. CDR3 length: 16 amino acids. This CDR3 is CSARDPSGGAPDTQYF. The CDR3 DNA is TGCAGTGCTAGAGATCCTAGCGGGGGGGCACCAGATACGCAGTATTTT.

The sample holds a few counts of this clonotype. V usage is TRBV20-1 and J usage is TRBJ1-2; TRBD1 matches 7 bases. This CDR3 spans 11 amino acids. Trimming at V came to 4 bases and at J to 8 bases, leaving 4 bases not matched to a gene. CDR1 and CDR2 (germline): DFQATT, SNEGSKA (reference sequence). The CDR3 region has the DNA TGCAGTGCTACAGGGGGGCTCGGCTACACCTTC. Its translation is CSATGGLGYTF.

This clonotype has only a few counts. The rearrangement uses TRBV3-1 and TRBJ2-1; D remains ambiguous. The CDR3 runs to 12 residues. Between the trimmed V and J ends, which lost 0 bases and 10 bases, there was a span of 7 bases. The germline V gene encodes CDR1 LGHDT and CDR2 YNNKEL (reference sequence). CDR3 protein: CASSQDRVEQFF. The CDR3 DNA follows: TGTGCCAGCAGCCAAGATAGGGTGGAGCAGTTCTTC.

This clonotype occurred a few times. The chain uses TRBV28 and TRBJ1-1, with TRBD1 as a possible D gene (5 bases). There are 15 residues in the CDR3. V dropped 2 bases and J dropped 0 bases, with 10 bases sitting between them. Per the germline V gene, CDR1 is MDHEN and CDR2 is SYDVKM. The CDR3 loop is CASSLARQLNTEAFF. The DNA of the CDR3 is TGTGCCAGCAGTTTAGCCCGACAGCTGAACACTGAAGCTTTCTTT.

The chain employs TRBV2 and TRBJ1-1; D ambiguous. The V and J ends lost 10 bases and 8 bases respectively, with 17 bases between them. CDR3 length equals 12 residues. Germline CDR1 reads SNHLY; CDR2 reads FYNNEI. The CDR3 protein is CAIPTSGWEAFF. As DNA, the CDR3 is TGTGCCATCCCCACTAGCGGATGGGAAGCTTTCTTT.

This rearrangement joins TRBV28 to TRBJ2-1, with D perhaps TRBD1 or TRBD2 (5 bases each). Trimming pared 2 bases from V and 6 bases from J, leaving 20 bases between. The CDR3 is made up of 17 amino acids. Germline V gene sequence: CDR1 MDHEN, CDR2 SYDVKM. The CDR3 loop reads CASSLSYLRGVRNEQFF. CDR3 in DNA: TGTGCCAGCAGTTTAAGCTATCTTCGAGGGGTTCGCAATGAGCAGTTCTTC.

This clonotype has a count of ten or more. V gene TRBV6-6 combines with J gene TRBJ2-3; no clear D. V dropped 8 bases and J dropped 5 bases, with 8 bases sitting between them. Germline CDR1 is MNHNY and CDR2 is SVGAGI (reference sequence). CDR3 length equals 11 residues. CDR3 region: CASARGDTQYF. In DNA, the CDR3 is TGTGCCAGCGCGAGAGGAGATACGCAGTATTTT.

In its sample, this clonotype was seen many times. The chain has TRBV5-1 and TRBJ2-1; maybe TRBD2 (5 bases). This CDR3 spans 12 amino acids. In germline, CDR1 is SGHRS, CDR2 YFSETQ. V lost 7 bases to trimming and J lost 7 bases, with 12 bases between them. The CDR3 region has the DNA TGCGCCAGCGGTGAGGGTGAAAATGAGCAGTTCTTC. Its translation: CASGEGENEQFF. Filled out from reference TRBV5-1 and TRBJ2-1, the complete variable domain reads KAGVTQTPRYLIKTRGQQVTLSCSPISGHRSVSWYQQTPGQGLQFLFEYFSETQRNKGNFPGRFSGRQFSNSRSEMNVSTLELGDSALYLCASGEGENEQFFGPGTRLTVL.